The T cell receptor beta chain described here comes from a study of T cells in Graves' hyperthyroidism and ophthalmopathy. Notes on the study in general: Blood also contained most expanded thyroid clonotypes above 0.001.

PBMCs stemmed from approximately 10 ml fresh peripheral blood. RNA transcripts were the template for amplifying TCR beta CDR3 regions. TCR CDR3 regions were first amplified by RT-PCR with HTBI primers. Using its own MiXCR run on the multiplex PCR reads, TCRdb lists one record per CDR3 protein. In the table there are about 300,000 distinct CDR3 sequences, about 13% of which are singletons. Germline V lookup: CDR1 MNHEY, CDR2 SMNVEV (reference sequence). CDR3 length equals 19 residues. V shed 1 base and J 9 bases; nucleotides not matched to a gene: 15. This clonotype was detected many times. Its antigen is undetermined.

The sample consisted of blood. This sequence was found in a woman between 40 and 55 years old with Graves' hyperthyroidism. The genes are TRBV27 and TRBJ1-6; 10 bases are shared with TRBD1. The CDR3, as DNA: TGTGCCAGCAGTTTATGGGGACAGGGGATGGCGGGATCCAGTTCACCCCTCCACTTT. Protein product: CASSLWGQGMAGSSSPLHF.